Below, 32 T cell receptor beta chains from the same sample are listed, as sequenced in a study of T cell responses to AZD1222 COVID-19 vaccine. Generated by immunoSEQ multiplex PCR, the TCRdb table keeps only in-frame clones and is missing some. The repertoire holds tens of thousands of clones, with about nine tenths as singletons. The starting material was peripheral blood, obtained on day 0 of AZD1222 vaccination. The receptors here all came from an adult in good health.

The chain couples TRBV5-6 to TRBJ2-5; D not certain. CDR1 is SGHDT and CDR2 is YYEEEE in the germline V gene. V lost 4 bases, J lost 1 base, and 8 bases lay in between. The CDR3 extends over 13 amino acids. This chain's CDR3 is CASSPPAQETQYF. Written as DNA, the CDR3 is TGTGCCAGCAGCCCCCCAGCCCAAGAGACCCAGTACTTC.

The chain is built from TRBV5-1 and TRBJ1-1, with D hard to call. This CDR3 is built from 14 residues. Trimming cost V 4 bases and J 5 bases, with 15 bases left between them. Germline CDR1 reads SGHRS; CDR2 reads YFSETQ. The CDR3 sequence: CASSPTVGRTEAFF. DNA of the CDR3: TGCGCCAGCAGCCCGACGGTAGGGAGGACTGAAGCTTTCTTT.

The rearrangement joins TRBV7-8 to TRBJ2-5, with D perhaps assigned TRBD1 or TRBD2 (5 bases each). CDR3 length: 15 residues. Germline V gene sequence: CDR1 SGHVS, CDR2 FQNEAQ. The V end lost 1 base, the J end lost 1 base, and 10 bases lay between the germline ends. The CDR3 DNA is TGTGCCAGCAGCTTAGAGCCGGGACGCCAAGAGACCCAGTACTTC. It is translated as CASSLEPGRQETQYF.

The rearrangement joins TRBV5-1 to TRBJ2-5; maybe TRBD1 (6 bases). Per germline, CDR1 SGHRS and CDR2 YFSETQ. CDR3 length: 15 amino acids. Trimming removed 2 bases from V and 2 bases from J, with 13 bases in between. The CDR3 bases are TGCGCCAGCAGCTTACGTGGCCAGGGGCAAGAGACCCAGTACTTC. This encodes CASSLRGQGQETQYF. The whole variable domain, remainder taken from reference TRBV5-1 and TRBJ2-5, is KAGVTQTPRYLIKTRGQQVTLSCSPISGHRSVSWYQQTPGQGLQFLFEYFSETQRNKGNFPGRFSGRQFSNSRSEMNVSTLELGDSALYLCASSLRGQGQETQYFGPGTRLLVL.

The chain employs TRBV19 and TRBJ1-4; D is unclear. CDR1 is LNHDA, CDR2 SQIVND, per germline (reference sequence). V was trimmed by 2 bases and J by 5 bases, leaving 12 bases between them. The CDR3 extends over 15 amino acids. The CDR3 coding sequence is TGTGCCAGTAGTATACCGCACCTGAGGAATGAAAAACTGTTTTTT. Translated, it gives CASSIPHLRNEKLFF.

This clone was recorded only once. The CDR3 DNA is TGTGCCAGCAGCCAAGGAGGTGTGCGGGCGCAAGGGAATACGCAGTATTTT. Translated, it gives CASSQGGVRAQGNTQYF. This chain links TRBV3-1 (or the pseudogene TRBV3-2) with TRBJ2-3, with TRBD2 as a possible D gene (5 bases). CDR3 size: 17 residues. V shed 1 base and J shed 7 bases, with 21 bases lying between them. Looked up from germline, CDR1 is LGHDT and CDR2 is YNNKEL (reference sequence).

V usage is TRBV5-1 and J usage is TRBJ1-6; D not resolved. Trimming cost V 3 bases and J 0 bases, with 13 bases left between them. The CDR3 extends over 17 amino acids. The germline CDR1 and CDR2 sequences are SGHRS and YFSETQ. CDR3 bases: TGCGCCAGCAGCTCCACCCTACAAAGCTCCTATAATTCACCCCTCCACTTT. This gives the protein CASSSTLQSSYNSPLHF.

The CDR3 coding sequence is TGTGCCAGCAGCTTGCAAGGGCCAGATACCGGGGAGCTGTTTTTT. It translates to CASSLQGPDTGELFF. The chain uses TRBV5-4 and TRBJ2-2; D is undetermined. Germline V gene sequence: CDR1 SGHNT, CDR2 YYREEE (reference sequence). Trimming left V 1 base short and J 5 bases short, with 12 bases between. This CDR3 has 15 amino acids.

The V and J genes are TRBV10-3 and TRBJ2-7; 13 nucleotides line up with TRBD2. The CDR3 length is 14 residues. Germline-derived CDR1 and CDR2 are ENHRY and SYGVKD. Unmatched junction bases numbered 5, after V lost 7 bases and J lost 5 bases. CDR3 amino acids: CAITVGLAGDEQYF. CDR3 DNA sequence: TGTGCCATCACTGTCGGACTAGCGGGGGACGAGCAGTACTTC.

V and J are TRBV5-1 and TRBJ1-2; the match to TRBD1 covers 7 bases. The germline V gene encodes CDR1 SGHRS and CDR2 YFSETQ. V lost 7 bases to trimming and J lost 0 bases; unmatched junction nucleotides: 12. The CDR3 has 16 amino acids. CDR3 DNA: TGCGCCAGCCGGATTGGCATCGGGACAGCTAACTATGGCTACACCTTC. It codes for CASRIGIGTANYGYTF.

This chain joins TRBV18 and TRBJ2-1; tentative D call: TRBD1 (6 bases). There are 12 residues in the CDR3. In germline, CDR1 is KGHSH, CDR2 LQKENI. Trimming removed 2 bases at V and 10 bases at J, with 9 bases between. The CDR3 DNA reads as TGTGCCAGCTCACCAGGGGGCGCGGAGCAGTTCTTC. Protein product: CASSPGGAEQFF.

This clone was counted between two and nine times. Here the CDR3 reads CASSPRDPSYSYEQYF. The CDR3 nucleotides are TGTGCCAGCAGCCCCCGGGACCCTTCCTACTCCTACGAGCAGTACTTC. The gene calls are TRBV5-5 and TRBJ2-7; D assignment may be TRBD1 or TRBD2 (5 bases each). Germline V lookup: CDR1 SGHKS, CDR2 YYEKEE (reference sequence). V was clipped by 4 bases and J by 0 bases, with 17 bases between them. The length of the CDR3 is 16 residues.

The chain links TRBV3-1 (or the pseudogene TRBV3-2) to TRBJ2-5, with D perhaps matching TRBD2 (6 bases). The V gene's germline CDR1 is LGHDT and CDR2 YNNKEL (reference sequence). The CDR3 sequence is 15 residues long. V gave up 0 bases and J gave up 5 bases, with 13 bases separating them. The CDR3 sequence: CASSQDQRRVETQYF. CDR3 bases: TGTGCCAGCAGCCAAGATCAGCGGAGGGTGGAGACCCAGTACTTC.

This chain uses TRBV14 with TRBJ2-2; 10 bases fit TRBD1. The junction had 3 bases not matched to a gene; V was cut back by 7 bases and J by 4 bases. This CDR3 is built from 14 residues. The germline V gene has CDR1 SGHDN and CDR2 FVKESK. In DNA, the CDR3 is TGTGCCAGCACAAGACAGGGGGCCACCGGGGAGCTGTTTTTT. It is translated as CASTRQGATGELFF.

The CDR3 protein is CASSVRGGYNEQFF. The DNA of the CDR3 is TGTGCCAGCAGCGTGCGAGGGGGTTACAATGAGCAGTTCTTC. The chain joins TRBV9 to TRBJ2-1; D is possibly TRBD1 (6 bases). The ends were cut back, 2 bases at V and 4 bases at J, with 10 bases in the middle. This CDR3 spans 14 amino acids. Germline V gives CDR1 SGDLS, CDR2 YYNGEE.

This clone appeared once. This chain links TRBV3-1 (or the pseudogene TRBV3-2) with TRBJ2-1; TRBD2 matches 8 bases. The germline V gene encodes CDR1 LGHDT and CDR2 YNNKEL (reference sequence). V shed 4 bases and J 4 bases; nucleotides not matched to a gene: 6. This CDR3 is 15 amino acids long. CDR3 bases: TGTGCCAGCAGCCCGTCCGCGGGGGGTTACAATGAGCAGTTCTTC. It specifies CASSPSAGGYNEQFF.

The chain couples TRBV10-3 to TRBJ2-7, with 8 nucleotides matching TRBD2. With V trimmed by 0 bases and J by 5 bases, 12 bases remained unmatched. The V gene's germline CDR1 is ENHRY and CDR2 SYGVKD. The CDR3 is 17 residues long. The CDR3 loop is CAISESLGAGATHEQYF. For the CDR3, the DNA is TGTGCCATCAGTGAGTCGCTGGGAGCGGGAGCAACCCACGAGCAGTACTTC.

The CDR3 is CASSHRDRDSEAFF. As DNA, the CDR3 is TGTGCCAGCAGCCACCGGGACAGGGATTCTGAAGCTTTCTTT. The rearrangement uses TRBV3-1 (or the pseudogene TRBV3-2) and TRBJ1-1; 9 bases are shared with TRBD1. The length of the CDR3 is 14 residues. Trimming cost V 3 bases and J 6 bases; bases outside gene matches: 5. Per germline, CDR1 LGHDT and CDR2 YNNKEL (reference sequence).

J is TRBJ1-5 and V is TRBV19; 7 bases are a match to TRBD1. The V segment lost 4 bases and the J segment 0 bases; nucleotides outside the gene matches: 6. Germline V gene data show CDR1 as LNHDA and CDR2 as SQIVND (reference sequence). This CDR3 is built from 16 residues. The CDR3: CASSNHRTGSNQPQHF. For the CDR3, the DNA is TGTGCCAGTAGTAACCATCGGACAGGTAGCAATCAGCCCCAGCATTTT. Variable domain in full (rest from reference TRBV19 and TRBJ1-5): DGGITQSPKYLFRKEGQNVTLSCEQNLNHDAMYWYRQDPGQGLRLIYYSQIVNDFQKGDIAEGYSVSREKKESFPLTVTSAQKNPTAFYLCASSNHRTGSNQPQHFGDGTRLSIL.

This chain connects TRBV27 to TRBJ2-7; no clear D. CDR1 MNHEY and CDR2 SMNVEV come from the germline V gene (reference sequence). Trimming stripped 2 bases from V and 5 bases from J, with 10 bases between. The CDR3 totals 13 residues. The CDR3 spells CASSLSVGDEQYF. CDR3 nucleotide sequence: TGTGCCAGCAGTTTAAGTGTTGGGGACGAGCAGTACTTC.

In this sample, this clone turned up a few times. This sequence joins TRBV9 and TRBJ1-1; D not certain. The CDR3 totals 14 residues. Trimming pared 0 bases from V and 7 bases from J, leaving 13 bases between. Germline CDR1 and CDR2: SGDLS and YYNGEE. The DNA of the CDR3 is TGTGCCAGCAGCGTAGCAGACGGGTATTATGAAGCTTTCTTT. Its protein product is CASSVADGYYEAFF.

The CDR3 sequence: CASSGGGANTGELFF. The CDR3 region has the DNA TGTGCCAGCAGTGGAGGGGGGGCCAACACCGGGGAGCTGTTTTTT. This chain links TRBV6-2 or TRBV6-3 with TRBJ2-2; D possibly corresponds to TRBD2 (7 bases). Trimming took off 5 bases at V and 2 bases at J, with 12 bases between the two ends. CDR1 and CDR2 (germline): MNHEY, SVGEGT. This CDR3 comprises 15 residues.

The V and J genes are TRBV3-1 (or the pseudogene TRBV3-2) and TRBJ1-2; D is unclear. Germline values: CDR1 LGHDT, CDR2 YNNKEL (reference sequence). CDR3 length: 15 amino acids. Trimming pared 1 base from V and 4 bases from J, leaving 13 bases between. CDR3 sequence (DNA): TGTGCCAGCAGCCAAGGAGAGTCCTGGGGCTATGGCTACACCTTC. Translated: CASSQGESWGYGYTF.

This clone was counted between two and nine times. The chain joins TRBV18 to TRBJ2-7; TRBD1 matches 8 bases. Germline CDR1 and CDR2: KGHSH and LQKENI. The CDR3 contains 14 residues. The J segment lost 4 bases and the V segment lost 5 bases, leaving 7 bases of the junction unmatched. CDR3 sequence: CASSAAGQGYEQYF. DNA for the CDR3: TGTGCCAGCTCAGCGGCCGGACAGGGTTACGAGCAGTACTTC. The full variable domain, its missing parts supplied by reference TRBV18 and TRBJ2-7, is NAGVMQNPRHLVRRRGQEARLRCSPMKGHSHVYWYRQLPEEGLKFMVYLQKENIIDESGMPKERFSAEFPKEGPSILRIQQVVRGDSAAYFCASSAAGQGYEQYFGPGTRLTVT.

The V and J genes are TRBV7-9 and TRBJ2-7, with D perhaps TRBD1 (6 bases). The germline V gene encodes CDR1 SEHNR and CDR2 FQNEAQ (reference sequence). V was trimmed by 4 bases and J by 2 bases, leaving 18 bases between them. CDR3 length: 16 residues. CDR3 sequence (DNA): TGTGCCAGCAGCTGCCTCTCCGGGACAATCACCTACGAGCAGTACTTC. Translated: CASSCLSGTITYEQYF.

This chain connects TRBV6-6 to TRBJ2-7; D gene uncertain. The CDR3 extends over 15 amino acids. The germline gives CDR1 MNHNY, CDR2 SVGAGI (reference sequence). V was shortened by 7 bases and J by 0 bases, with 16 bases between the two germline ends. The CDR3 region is CASIPQRGSSYEQYF. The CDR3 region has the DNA TGTGCCAGCATTCCTCAGCGAGGCAGCTCCTACGAGCAGTACTTC.

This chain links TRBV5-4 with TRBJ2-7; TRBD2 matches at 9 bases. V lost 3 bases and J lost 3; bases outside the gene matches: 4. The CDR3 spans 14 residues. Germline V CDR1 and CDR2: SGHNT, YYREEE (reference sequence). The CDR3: CASSYSGGLYEQYF. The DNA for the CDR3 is TGTGCCAGCAGCTATAGCGGGGGCCTCTACGAGCAGTACTTC.

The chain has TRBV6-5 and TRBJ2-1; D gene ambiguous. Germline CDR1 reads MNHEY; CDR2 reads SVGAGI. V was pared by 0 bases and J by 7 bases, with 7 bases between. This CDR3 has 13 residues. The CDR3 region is CASSYSNKNEQFF. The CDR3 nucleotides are TGTGCCAGCAGTTACTCGAATAAGAATGAGCAGTTCTTC.

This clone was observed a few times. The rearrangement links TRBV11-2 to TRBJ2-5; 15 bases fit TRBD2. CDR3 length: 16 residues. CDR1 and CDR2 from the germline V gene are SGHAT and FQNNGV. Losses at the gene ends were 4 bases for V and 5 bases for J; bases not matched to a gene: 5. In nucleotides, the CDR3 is TGTGCCAGCAGCTCTGGACTAGCGGGAGGGCGGGAGACCCAGTACTTC. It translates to CASSSGLAGGRETQYF. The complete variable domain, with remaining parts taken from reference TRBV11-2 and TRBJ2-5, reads EAGVAQSPRYKIIEKRQSVAFWCNPISGHATLYWYQQILGQGPKLLIQFQNNGVVDDSQLPKDRFSAERLKGVDSTLKIQPAKLEDSAVYLCASSSGLAGGRETQYFGPGTRLLVL.

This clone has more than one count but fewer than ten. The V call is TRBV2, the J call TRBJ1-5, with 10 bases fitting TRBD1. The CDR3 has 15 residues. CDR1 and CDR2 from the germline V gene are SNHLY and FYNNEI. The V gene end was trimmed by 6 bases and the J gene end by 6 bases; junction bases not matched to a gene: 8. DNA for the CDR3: TGTGCCAGCAGGGACGGGACAGGGGCCGGTCAGCCCCAGCATTTT. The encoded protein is CASRDGTGAGQPQHF. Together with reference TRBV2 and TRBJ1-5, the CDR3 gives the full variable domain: EPEVTQTPSHQVTQMGQEVILRCVPISNHLYFYWYRQILGQKVEFLVSFYNNEISEKSEIFDDQFSVERPDGSNFTLKIRSTKLEDSAMYFCASRDGTGAGQPQHFGDGTRLSIL.

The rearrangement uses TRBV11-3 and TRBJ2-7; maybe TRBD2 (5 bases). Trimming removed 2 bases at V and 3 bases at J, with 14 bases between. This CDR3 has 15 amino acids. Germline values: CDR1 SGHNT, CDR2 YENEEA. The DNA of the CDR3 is TGTGCCAGCAGCTTAAGTAGCTACGGGAACTACGAGCAGTACTTC. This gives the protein CASSLSSYGNYEQYF.

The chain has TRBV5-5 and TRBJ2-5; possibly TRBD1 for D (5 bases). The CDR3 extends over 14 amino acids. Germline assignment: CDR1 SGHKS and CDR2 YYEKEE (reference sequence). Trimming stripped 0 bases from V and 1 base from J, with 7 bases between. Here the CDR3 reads CASSLAGRQETQYF. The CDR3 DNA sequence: TGTGCCAGCAGCTTGGCAGGGCGCCAAGAGACCCAGTACTTC.